The 13 T cell receptor beta chains below all came from one sample that was sequenced in a study of monozygotic twins with inflammatory bowel disease. From the 5' RACE reads, TCRdb lists one entry per CDR3 protein and no DNA. This table holds about 160,000 distinct CDR3 sequences. Material: blood. These receptors all come from a human donor with ulcerative colitis or Crohn's disease, or a healthy co-twin of an affected twin (not recorded which).

This rearrangement joins TRBV2 to TRBJ2-7; TCRdb lists TRBD2, though no DNA is available to test this call. This CDR3 region has 12 residues. Per the germline V gene, CDR1 is SNHLY and CDR2 is FYNNEI. CDR3 loop: CASSGGLGEQYF.

The rearrangement joins TRBV19 to TRBJ1-1. Germline V lookup: CDR1 LNHDA, CDR2 SQIVND (reference sequence). The CDR3 consists of 13 residues. This CDR3 is CASSMGFNTEAFF.

This chain uses TRBV3-1 with TRBJ2-4; the D gene TCRdb calls, TRBD1, cannot be checked with no DNA. The CDR3 covers 15 residues. Germline assignment: CDR1 LGHDT and CDR2 YNNKEL (reference sequence). CDR3 region: CASSPPGRAGNIQYF.

The rearrangement links TRBV28 to TRBJ2-7. This CDR3 spans 11 amino acids. Germline values: CDR1 MDHEN, CDR2 SYDVKM. CDR3 sequence: CASSFKEPQYF.

The chain uses TRBV11-2 and TRBJ2-5; the TRBD2 assignment by TCRdb is unverifiable without DNA. Germline V gene lookup returns CDR1 SGHAT and CDR2 FQNNGV. The CDR3 has 18 residues. The CDR3 loop is CASSHRTSGSGELETQYF.

The V call is TRBV20-1, the J call TRBJ1-1. The CDR3 runs to 11 residues. CDR1 DFQATT and CDR2 SNEGSKA come from the germline V gene (reference sequence). CDR3: CSARLNTEAFF.

This chain uses TRBV20-1 with TRBJ2-3. Germline V gene lookup returns CDR1 DFQATT and CDR2 SNEGSKA (reference sequence). This CDR3 has 15 amino acids. The CDR3 region is CSAPDKSYNTDTQYF.

The chain joins TRBV27 to TRBJ1-6. The length of the CDR3 is 13 residues. CDR1 is MNHEY, CDR2 SMNVEV, per germline (reference sequence). The CDR3 sequence is CASSLNVESPLHF.

The chain has TRBV28 and TRBJ1-6. The length of the CDR3 is 17 residues. CDR1 MDHEN and CDR2 SYDVKM come from the germline V gene. The CDR3 protein is CASSRNQGLPHNSPLHF.

This chain uses TRBV28 with TRBJ2-1; TCRdb calls TRBD1, which cannot be checked without DNA. CDR3 length: 14 residues. Germline V CDR1 and CDR2: MDHEN, SYDVKM. The CDR3 is CASSLPPDNLAQFF.

V and J are TRBV7-6 and TRBJ2-1; as DNA is missing, the TRBD2 call by TCRdb cannot be tested. Germline V gene data show CDR1 as SGHVS and CDR2 as FNYEAQ. This CDR3 is built from 17 residues. The CDR3 sequence is CASSLASGLVGYNEQFF.

The V gene is TRBV9, the J gene TRBJ2-3; TCRdb reports TRBD2, a call that lacks DNA to check it against. Germline V lookup: CDR1 SGDLS, CDR2 YYNGEE. CDR3 length: 14 amino acids. The CDR3 reads CASSGLAGGHTQYF. Together with reference TRBV9 and TRBJ2-3, the CDR3 gives the full variable domain: DSGVTQTPKHLITATGQRVTLRCSPRSGDLSVYWYQQSLDQGLQFLIQYYNGEERAKGNILERFSAQQFPDLHSELNLSSLELGDSALYFCASSGLAGGHTQYFGPGTRLTVL.

This chain uses TRBV2 with TRBJ1-1. Germline values: CDR1 SNHLY, CDR2 FYNNEI. The CDR3 runs 13 residues. The CDR3: CASSPERNTEAFF.